One T cell receptor beta chain is described in this entry. This entry is derived from a study of blood T cell repertoires in COVID-19. In the original processing: Amplifying reference gene primers gave estimates of nucleated cell counts. Only in-frame clones appear in the TCRdb table, and some are missing; sequencing was by immunoSEQ multiplex PCR. Clone size and the V and J calls come from that table; the DNA yielded D and trimming. The table has about 73,000 clones, roughly three quarters seen once. The length of the CDR3 is 13 residues. CDR1 SNHLY and CDR2 FYNNEI come from the germline V gene. Between the trimmed V and J ends, which lost 6 bases and 6 bases, there was a span of 14 bases.

Sequenced: peripheral blood. The rearrangement joins TRBV2 to TRBJ1-1; D is perhaps TRBD1 (6 bases). The receptor was isolated from a man between 65 and 85 years old with COVID-19, enrolled during active disease. The CDR3 protein is CASRWTEVAEAFF. The CDR3 coding sequence is TGTGCCAGCAGATGGACAGAGGTCGCTGAAGCTTTCTTT.